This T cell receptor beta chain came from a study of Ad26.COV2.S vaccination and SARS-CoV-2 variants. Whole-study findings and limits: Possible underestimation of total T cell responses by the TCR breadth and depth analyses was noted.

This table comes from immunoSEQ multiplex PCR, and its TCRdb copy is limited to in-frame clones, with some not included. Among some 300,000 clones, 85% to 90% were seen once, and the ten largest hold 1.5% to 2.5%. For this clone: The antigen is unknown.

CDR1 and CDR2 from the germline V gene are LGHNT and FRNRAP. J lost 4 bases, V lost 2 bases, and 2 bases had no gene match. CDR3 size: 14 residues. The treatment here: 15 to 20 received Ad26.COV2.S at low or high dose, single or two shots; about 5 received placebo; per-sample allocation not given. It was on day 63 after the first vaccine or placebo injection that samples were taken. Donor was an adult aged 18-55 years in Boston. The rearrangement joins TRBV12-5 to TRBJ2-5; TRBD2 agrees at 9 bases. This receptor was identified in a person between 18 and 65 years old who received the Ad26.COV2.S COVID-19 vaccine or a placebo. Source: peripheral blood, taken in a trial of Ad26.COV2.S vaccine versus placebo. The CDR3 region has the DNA TGTGCTAGTGGTTTGCTGCGGGGGGGAGAGACCCAGTACTTC. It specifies CASGLLRGGETQYF. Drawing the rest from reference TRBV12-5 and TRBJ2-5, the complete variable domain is DARVTQTPRHKVTEMGQEVTMRCQPILGHNTVFWYRQTMMQGLELLAYFRNRAPLDDSGMPKDRFSAEMPDATLATLKIQPSEPRDSAVYFCASGLLRGGETQYFGPGTRLLVL.